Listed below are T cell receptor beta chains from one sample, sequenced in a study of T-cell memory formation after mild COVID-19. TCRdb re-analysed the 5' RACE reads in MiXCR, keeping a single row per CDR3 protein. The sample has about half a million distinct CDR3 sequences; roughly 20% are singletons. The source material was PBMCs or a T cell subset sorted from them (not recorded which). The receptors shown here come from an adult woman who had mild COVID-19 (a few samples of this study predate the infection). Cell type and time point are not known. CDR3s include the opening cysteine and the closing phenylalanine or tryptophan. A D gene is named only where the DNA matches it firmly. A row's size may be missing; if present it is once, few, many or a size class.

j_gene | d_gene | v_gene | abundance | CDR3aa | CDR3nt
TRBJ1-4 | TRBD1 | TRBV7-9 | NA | CASSPEGADGEKLFF | TGTGCCAGCAGCCCCGAGGGGGCAGACGGTGAAAAACTGTTTTTT
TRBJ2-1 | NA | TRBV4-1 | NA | CASSQKGGYEQFF | TGCGCCAGCAGCCAGAAGGGGGGGTATGAGCAGTTCTTC
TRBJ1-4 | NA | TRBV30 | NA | CAWSVTSLNEKLFF | TGTGCCTGGAGTGTCACCAGCCTTAATGAAAAACTGTTTTTT
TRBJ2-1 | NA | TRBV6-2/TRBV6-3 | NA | CASTKFSVREQFF | TGTGCCAGCACCAAATTCAGTGTGCGGGAGCAGTTCTTC
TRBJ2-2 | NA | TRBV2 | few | CASIQNTGELFF | TGTGCCAGCATACAGAACACCGGGGAGCTGTTTTTT
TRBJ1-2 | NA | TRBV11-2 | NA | CASSLVEGVTYGYTF | TGTGCCAGCAGCTTAGTAGAAGGGGTTACCTATGGCTACACCTTC
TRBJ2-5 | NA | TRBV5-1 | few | CASSLVDGSWETQYF | TGCGCCAGCAGCTTGGTCGACGGGAGTTGGGAGACCCAGTACTTC
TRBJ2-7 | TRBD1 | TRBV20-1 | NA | CSAREQGIWSEQYF | TGCAGTGCCAGGGAACAGGGGATTTGGAGCGAGCAGTACTTC
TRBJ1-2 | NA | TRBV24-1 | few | CATSDPIDRNYGYTF | TGTGCCACCAGTGATCCCATCGACAGGAACTATGGCTACACCTTC
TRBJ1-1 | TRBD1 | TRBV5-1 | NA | CASSGRQGRNTEAFF | TGCGCCAGCAGCGGAAGACAGGGTCGGAACACTGAAGCTTTCTTT
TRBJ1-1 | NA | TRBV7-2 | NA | CASSSTSRMNTEAFF | TGTGCCAGCAGCTCGACAAGCAGAATGAACACTGAAGCTTTCTTT
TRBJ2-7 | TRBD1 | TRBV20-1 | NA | CSVRQGSEQYF | TGCAGTGTTCGACAGGGGAGCGAGCAGTACTTC
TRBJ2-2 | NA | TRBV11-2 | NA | CASSFLTGELFF | TGTGCCAGCAGCTTCTTGACCGGGGAGCTGTTTTTT
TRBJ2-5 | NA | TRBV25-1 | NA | CASSRQRETQYF | TGTGCCAGCAGTAGGCAGAGAGAGACCCAGTACTTC
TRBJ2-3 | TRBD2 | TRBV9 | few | CASSGASGFTDTQYF | TGTGCCAGCAGCGGGGCTAGCGGATTCACAGATACGCAGTATTTT
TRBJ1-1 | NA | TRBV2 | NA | CASAGVMNTEAFF | TGTGCCAGCGCAGGTGTGATGAACACTGAAGCTTTCTTT
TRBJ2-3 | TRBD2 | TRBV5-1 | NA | CASSSMTSGGTDTQYF | TGCGCCAGCAGCTCGATGACTAGCGGGGGCACAGATACGCAGTATTTT
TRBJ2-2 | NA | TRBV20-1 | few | CSARQGGAVGTGELFF | TGCAGTGCCCGTCAGGGAGGTGCTGTAGGAACCGGGGAGCTGTTTTTT
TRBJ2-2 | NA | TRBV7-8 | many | CASSPQSVVSNTGELFF | TGTGCCAGCAGCCCCCAGTCGGTCGTCTCGAACACCGGGGAGCTGTTTTTT
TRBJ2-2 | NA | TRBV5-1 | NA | CASSLAGPAASGELFF | TGCGCCAGCAGCTTGGCAGGACCCGCCGCCTCCGGGGAGCTGTTTTTT
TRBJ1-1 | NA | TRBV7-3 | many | CASSLSGTANTEAFF | TGTGCCAGCAGCTTGTCCGGGACGGCGAACACTGAAGCTTTCTTT
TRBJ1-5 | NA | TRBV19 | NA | CASSISPQWGNQPQHF | TGTGCCAGTAGTATAAGTCCGCAATGGGGCAATCAGCCCCAGCATTTT